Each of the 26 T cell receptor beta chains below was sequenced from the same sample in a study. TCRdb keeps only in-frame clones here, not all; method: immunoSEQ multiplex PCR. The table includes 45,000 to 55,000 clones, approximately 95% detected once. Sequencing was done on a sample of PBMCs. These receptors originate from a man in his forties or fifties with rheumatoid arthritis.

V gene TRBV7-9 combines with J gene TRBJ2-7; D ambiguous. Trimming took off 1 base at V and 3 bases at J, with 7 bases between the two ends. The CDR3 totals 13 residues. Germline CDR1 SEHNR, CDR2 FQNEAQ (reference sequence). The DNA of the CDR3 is TGTGCCAGCAGCTTAGATAGTTTCTACGAGCAGTACTTC. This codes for CASSLDSFYEQYF.

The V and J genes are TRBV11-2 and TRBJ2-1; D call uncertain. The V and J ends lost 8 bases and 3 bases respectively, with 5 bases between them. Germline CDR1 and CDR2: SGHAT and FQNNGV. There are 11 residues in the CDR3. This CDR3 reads CASGNYNEQFF. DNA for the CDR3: TGTGCCAGCGGTAACTACAATGAGCAGTTCTTC. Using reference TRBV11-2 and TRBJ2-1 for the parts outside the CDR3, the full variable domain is EAGVAQSPRYKIIEKRQSVAFWCNPISGHATLYWYQQILGQGPKLLIQFQNNGVVDDSQLPKDRFSAERLKGVDSTLKIQPAKLEDSAVYLCASGNYNEQFFGPGTRLTVL.

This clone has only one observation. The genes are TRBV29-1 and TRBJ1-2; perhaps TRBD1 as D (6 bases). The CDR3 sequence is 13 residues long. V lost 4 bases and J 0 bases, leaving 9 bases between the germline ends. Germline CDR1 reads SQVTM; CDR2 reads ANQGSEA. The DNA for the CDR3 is TGCAGCGTTGGAGGGGGAGCTAACTATGGCTACACCTTC. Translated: CSVGGGANYGYTF.

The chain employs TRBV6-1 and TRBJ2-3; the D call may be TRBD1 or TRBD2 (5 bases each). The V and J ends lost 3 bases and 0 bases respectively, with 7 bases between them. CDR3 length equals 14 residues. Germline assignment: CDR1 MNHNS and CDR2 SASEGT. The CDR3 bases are TGTGCCAGCAGTGACGGGGCTAGCACAGATACGCAGTATTTT. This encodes CASSDGASTDTQYF.

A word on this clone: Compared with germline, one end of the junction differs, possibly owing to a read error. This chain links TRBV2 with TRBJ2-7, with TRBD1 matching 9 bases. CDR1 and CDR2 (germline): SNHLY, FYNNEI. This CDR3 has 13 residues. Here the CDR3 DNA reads TGTGCCAGCAATGACGATGGTGGGACAGGGTACGACTTC. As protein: CASNDDGGTGYDF.

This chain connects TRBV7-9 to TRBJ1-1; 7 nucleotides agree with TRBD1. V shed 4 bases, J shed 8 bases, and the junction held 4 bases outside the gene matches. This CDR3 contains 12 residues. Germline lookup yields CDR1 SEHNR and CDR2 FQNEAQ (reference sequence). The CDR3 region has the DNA TGTGCCAGCAGCTCTCAGGGGGTGGAAGCTTTCTTT. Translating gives CASSSQGVEAFF.

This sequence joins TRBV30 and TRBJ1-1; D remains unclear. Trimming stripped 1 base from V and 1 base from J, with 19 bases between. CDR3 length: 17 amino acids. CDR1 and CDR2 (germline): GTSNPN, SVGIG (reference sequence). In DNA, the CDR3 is TGTGCCTGGAGTGCTCTGGGGTACGCGGGCCGGAACACTGAAGCTTTCTTT. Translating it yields CAWSALGYAGRNTEAFF.

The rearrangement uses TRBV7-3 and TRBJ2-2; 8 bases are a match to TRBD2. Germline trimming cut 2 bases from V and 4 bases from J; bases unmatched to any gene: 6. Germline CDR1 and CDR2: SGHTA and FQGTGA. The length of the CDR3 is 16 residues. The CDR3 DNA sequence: TGTGCCAGCAGCTTACTCCCGGGAGGGGGCACCGGGGAGCTGTTTTTT. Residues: CASSLLPGGGTGELFF.

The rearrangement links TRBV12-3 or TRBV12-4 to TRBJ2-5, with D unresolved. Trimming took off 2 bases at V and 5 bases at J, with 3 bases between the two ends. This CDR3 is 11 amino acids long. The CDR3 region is CASSLSETQYF. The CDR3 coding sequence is TGTGCCAGCAGTTTAAGCGAGACCCAGTACTTC.

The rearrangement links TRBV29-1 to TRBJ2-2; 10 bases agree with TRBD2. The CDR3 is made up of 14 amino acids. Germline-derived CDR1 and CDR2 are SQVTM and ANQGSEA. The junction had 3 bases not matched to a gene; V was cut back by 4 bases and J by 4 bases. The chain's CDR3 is CSVGLAGVTGELFF. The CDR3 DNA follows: TGCAGCGTTGGGCTAGCGGGGGTCACCGGGGAGCTGTTTTTT.

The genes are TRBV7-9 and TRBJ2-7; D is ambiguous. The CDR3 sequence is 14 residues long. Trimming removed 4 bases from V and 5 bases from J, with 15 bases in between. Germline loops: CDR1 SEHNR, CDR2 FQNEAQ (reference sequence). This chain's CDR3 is CASSSAAQAHEQYF. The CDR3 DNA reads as TGTGCCAGCAGCTCTGCGGCCCAGGCCCACGAGCAGTACTTC.

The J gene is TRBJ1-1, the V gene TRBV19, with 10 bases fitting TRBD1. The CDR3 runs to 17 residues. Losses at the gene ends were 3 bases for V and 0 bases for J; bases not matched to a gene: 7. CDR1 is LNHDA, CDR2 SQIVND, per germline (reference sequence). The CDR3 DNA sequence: TGTGCCAGTAGTATCGCGGGACAGGGGATCATGAACACTGAAGCTTTCTTT. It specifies CASSIAGQGIMNTEAFF.

This CDR3 reads CASSIQNTEAFF. The CDR3 bases are TGTGCCAGTAGTATCCAGAACACTGAAGCTTTCTTT. The chain uses TRBV19 and TRBJ1-1; no firm D call. Germline loops: CDR1 LNHDA, CDR2 SQIVND (reference sequence). The CDR3 consists of 12 residues. V dropped 3 bases and J dropped 1 base, with 3 bases sitting between them.

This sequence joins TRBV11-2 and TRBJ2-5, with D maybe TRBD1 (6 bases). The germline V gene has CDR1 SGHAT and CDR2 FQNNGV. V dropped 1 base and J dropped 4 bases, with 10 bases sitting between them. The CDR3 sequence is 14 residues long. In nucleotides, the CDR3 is TGTGCCAGCAGCTTAGTGTTAGGGGGAGAGACCCAGTACTTC. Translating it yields CASSLVLGGETQYF.

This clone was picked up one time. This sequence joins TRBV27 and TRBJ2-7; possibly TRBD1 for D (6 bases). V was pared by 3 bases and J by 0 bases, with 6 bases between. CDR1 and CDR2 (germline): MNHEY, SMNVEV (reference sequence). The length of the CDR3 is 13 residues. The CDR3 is CASSLDSSYEQYF. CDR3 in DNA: TGTGCCAGCAGTTTGGACAGCTCCTACGAGCAGTACTTC.

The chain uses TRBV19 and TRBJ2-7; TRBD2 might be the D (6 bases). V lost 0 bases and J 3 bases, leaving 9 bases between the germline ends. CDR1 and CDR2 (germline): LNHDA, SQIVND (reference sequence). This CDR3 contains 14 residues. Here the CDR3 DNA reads TGTGCCAGTAGTATAGATCGCGGGAACTACGAGCAGTACTTC. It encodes CASSIDRGNYEQYF.

This chain's CDR3 is CASSPGLQNTEAFF. The CDR3 region has the DNA TGTGCCAGCAGCCCGGGACTCCAGAACACTGAAGCTTTCTTT. This sequence joins TRBV7-2 and TRBJ1-1; a weak D match, TRBD1 (5 bases). Germline V lookup: CDR1 SGHTA, CDR2 FQGNSA. CDR3 size: 14 residues. Deletions cut 5 bases from V and 1 base from J, with 11 bases between.

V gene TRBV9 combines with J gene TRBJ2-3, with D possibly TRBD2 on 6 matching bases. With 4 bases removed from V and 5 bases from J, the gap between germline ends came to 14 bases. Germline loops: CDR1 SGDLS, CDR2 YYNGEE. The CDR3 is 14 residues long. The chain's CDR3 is CASSNRDFIDTQYF. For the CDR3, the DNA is TGTGCCAGCAGCAATCGGGACTTTATAGATACGCAGTATTTT.

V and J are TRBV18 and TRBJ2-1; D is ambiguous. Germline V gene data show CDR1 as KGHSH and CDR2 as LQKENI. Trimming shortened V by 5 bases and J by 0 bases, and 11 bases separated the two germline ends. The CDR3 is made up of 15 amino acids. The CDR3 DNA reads TGTGCCAGCTCATCCCGACGGAGCTCCTACAATGAGCAGTTCTTC. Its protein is CASSSRRSSYNEQFF.

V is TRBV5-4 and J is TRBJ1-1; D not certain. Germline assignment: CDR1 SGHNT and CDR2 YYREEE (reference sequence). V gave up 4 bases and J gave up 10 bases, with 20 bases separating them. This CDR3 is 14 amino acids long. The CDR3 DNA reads TGTGCCAGCAGCCACGAATATGGACCGAGGCGAGCTTTCTTT. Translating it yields CASSHEYGPRRAFF.

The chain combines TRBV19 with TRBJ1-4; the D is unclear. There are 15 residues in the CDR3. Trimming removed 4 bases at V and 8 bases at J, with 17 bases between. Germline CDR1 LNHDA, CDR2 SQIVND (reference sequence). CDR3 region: CASSNWAPSGEKLFF. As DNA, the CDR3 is TGTGCCAGTAGTAACTGGGCCCCATCGGGGGAAAAACTGTTTTTT.

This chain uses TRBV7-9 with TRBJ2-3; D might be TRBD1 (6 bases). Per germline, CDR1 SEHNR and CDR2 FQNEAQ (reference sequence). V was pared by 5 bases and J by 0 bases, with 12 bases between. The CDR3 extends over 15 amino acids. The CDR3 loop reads CASSGNRASTDTQYF. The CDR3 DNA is TGTGCCAGCAGCGGTAACAGGGCAAGCACAGATACGCAGTATTTT.

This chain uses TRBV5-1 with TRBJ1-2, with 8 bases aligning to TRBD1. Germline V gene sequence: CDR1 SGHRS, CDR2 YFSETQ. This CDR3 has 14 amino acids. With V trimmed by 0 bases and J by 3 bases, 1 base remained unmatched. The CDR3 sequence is CASSLVQGDYGYTF. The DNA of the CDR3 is TGCGCCAGCAGCTTGGTACAGGGGGACTATGGCTACACCTTC.

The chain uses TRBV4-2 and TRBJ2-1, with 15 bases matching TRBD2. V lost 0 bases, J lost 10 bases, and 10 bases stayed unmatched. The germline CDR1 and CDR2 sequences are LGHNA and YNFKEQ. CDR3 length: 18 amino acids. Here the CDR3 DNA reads TGTGCCAGCAGCCAAGACTACGGACTAGCGGGAGGGCCTTGGGAGCAGTTCTTC. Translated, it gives CASSQDYGLAGGPWEQFF.

In DNA form, the CDR3 reads TGTGCCACCAGTGAGCAAGGCCGGCACGGAGCTTTCTTT. Its protein is CATSEQGRHGAFF. The chain couples TRBV24-1 to TRBJ1-1; the D is unclear. This CDR3 is 13 amino acids long. V was pared by 4 bases and J by 10 bases, with 15 bases between. Germline lookup yields CDR1 KGHDR and CDR2 SFDVKD.

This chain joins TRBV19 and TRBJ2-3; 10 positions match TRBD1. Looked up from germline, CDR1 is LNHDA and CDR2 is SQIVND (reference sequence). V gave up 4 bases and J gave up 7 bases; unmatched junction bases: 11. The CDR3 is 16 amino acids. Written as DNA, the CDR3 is TGTGCCAGTAGTACGTCCGGGACAGGGGAAAGCTATACGCAGTATTTT. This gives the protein CASSTSGTGESYTQYF.